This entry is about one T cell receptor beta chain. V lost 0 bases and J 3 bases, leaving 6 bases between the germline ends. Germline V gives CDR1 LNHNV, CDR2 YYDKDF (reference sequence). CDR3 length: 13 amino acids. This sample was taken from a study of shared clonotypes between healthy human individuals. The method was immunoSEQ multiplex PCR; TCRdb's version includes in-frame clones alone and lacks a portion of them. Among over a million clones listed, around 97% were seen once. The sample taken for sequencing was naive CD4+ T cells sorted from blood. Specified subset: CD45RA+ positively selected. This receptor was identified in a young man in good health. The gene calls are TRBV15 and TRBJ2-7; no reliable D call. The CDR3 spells CATSRDLDYEQYF. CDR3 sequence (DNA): TGTGCCACCAGCAGAGATTTAGACTACGAGCAGTACTTC.